This record covers a single T cell receptor (beta chain). Its antigen remains unknown. An even split of each subset's genomic DNA across several immunoSEQ plates was performed. Under the authors' procedure: Filtering was not the same, since immunoSEQ gave junction-only sequences without quality scores. The repertoire was sequenced with immunoSEQ multiplex PCR; TCRdb's copy has only in-frame clones and lacks some. For V, J and clone size, that table is used; D and trimming come from the DNA. The top ten clones hold about 0.13% of a sample with around 2,000,000 clones, 85% to 95% of them seen once. This entry is derived from a study of shared clonotypes between healthy human individuals. Points from the study as a whole: The sampled material consisted only of blood, and tissue repertoires are likely to differ.

Every one of the donors was a Caucasian adult that lived in Nashville, Tennessee. Trimming took 5 bases from V and 17 from J, leaving 16 bases between them. Germline V gene lookup returns CDR1 SEHNR and CDR2 FQNEAQ (reference sequence). This CDR3 spans 12 amino acids. The chain combines TRBV7-9 with TRBJ1-6; D is possibly TRBD1 (5 bases). The TCR comes from a man aged 18 to 29 in good health. The specimen was naive CD4+ T cells sorted from blood. Described subset: CD45RA+ positively selected. As DNA, the CDR3 is TGTGCCAGCAGCGAATCAGGGAGGCTAGTCCACTTT. Translated: CASSESGRLVHF.